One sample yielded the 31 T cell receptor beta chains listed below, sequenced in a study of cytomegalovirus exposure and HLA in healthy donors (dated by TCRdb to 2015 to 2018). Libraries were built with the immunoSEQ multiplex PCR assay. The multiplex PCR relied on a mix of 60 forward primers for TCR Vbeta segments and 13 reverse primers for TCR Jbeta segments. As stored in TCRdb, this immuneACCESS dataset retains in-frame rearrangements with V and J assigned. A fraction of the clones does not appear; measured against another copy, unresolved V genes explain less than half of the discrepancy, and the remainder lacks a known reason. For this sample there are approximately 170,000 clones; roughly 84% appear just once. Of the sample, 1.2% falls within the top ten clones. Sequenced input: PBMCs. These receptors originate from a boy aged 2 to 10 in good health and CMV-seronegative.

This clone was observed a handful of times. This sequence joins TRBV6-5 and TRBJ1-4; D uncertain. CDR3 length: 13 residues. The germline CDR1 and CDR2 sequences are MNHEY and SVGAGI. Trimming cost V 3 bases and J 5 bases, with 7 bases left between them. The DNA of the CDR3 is TGTGCCAGCAGTTATCGGGGAAATGAAAAACTGTTTTTT. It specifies CASSYRGNEKLFF.

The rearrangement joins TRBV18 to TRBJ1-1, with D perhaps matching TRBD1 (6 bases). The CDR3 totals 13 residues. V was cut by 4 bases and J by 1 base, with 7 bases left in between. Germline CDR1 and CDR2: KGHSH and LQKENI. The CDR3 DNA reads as TGTGCCAGCTCACTGGGACAGAACACTGAAGCTTTCTTT. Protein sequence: CASSLGQNTEAFF.

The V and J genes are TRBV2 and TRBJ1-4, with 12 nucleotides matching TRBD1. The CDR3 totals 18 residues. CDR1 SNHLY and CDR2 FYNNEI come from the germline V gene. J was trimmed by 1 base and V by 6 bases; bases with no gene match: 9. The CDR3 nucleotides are TGTGCCAGCAGCGGGACAGGGGGCGCCTACCTAACTAATGAAAAACTGTTTTTT. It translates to CASSGTGGAYLTNEKLFF.

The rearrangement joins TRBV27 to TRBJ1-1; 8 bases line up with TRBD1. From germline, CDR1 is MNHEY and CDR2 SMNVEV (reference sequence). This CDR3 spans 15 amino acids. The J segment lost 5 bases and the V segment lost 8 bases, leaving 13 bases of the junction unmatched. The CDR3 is CASCPDRGRGTEAFF. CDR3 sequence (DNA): TGTGCCAGCTGTCCTGACAGGGGTCGGGGGACTGAAGCTTTCTTT.

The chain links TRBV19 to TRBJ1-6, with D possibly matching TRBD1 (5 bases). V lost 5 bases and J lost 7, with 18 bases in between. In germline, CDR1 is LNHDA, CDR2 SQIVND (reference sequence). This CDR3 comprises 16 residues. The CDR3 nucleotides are TGTGCCAGTAGTGGGGCCGCAGGGTCAAAGAATTCACCCCTCCACTTT. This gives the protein CASSGAAGSKNSPLHF.

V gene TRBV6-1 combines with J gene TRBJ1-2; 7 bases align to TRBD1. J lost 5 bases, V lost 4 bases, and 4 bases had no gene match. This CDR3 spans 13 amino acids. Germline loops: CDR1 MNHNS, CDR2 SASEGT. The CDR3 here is CASSAGRGYGYTF. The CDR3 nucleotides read TGTGCCAGCAGTGCTGGCAGGGGGTATGGCTACACCTTC.

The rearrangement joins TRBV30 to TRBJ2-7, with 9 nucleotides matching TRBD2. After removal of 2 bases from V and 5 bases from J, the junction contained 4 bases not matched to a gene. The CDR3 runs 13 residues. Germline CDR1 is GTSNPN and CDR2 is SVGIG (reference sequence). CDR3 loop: CAWSPGTSHEQYF. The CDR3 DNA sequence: TGTGCCTGGAGTCCCGGGACTAGCCACGAGCAGTACTTC.

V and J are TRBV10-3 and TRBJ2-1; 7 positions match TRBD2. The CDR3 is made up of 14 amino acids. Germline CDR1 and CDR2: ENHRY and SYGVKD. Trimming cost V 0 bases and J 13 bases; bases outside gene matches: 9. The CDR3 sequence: CAISESTSTGTQFF. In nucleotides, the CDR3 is TGTGCCATCAGTGAGTCGACTAGCACAGGTACCCAGTTCTTC.

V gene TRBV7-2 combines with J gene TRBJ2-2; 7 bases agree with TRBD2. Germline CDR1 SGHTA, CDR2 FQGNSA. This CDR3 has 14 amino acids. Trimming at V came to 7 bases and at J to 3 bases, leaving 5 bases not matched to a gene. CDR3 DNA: TGTGCCAGCAAGCGACTAGCAGACACCGGGGAGCTGTTTTTT. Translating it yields CASKRLADTGELFF.

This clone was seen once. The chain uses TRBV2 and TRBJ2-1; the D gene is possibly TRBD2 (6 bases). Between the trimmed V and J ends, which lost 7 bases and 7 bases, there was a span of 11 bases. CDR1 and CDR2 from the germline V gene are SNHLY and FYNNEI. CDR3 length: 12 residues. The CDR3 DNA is TGTGCCAGCACGGAGACTAGGAATGAGCAGTTCTTC. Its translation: CASTETRNEQFF.

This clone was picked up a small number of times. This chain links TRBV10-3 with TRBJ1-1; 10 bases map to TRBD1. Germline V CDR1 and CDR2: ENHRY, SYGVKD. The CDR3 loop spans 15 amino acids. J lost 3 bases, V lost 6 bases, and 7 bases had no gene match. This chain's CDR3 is CAIRTSGTGDTEAFF. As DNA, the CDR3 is TGTGCCATCAGGACCTCCGGGACAGGGGACACTGAAGCTTTCTTT.

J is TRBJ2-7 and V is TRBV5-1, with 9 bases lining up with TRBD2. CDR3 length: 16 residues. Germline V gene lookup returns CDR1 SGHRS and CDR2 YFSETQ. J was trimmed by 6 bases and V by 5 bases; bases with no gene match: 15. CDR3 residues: CASSSPGGREGPEQYF. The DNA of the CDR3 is TGCGCCAGCAGTTCGCCCGGGGGGCGGGAGGGCCCCGAGCAGTACTTC. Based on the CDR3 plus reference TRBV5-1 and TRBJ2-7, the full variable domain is KAGVTQTPRYLIKTRGQQVTLSCSPISGHRSVSWYQQTPGQGLQFLFEYFSETQRNKGNFPGRFSGRQFSNSRSEMNVSTLELGDSALYLCASSSPGGREGPEQYFGPGTRLTVT.

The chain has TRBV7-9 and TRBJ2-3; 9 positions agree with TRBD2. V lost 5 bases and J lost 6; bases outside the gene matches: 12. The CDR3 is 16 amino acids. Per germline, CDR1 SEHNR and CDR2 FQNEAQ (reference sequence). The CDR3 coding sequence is TGTGCCAGCAGCCTCACAAGCAGCGGGGGGACCGATACGCAGTATTTT. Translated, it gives CASSLTSSGGTDTQYF. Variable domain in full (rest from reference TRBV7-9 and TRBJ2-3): DTGVSQNPRHKITKRGQNVTFRCDPISEHNRLYWYRQTLGQGPEFLTYFQNEAQLEKSRLLSDRFSAERPKGSFSTLEIQRTEQGDSAMYLCASSLTSSGGTDTQYFGPGTRLTVL.

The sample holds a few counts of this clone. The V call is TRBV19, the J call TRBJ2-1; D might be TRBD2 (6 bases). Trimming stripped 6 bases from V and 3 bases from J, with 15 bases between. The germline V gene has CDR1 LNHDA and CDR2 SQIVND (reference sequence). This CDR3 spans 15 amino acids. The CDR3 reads CASRNLAADYNEQFF. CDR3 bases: TGTGCCAGTAGGAACTTAGCGGCAGACTACAATGAGCAGTTCTTC.

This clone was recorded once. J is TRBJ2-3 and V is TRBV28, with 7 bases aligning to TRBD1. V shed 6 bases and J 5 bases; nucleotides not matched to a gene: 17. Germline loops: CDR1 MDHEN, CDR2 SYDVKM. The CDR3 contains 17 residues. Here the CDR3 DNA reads TGTGCCAGCAGCAGTACAGGGGACGCCCGCCACTTAGATACGCAGTATTTT. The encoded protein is CASSSTGDARHLDTQYF.

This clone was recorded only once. In DNA, the CDR3 is TGTGCCAGCAGCCGCGGAAACACCGGGGAGCTGTTTTTT. Its protein is CASSRGNTGELFF. The chain combines TRBV4-2 with TRBJ2-2, with D uncertain. Germline V CDR1 and CDR2: LGHNA, YNFKEQ. V gave up 4 bases and J gave up 2 bases, with 5 bases separating them. The CDR3 has 13 residues.

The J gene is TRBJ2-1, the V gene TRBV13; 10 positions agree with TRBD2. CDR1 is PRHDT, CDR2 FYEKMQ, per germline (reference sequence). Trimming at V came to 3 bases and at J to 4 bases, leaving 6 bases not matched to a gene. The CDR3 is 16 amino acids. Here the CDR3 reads CASSFLAGAGYNEQFF. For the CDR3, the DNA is TGTGCCAGCAGCTTCCTAGCGGGAGCAGGATACAATGAGCAGTTCTTC.

The CDR3 coding sequence is TGTGCCAGCAGCGAGAGACTGTTGATGCAGGGAGGCTATGGCTACACCTTC. Protein sequence: CASSERLLMQGGYGYTF. The V and J genes are TRBV13 and TRBJ1-2; possible D gene TRBD1, 5 bases. The CDR3 covers 17 residues. V was trimmed by 5 bases and J by 4 bases, leaving 23 bases between them. Germline lookup yields CDR1 PRHDT and CDR2 FYEKMQ (reference sequence). Together with reference TRBV13 and TRBJ1-2, the CDR3 gives the full variable domain: AAGVIQSPRHLIKEKRETATLKCYPIPRHDTVYWYQQGPGQDPQFLISFYEKMQSDKGSIPDRFSAQQFSDYHSELNMSSLELGDSALYFCASSERLLMQGGYGYTFGSGTRLTVV.

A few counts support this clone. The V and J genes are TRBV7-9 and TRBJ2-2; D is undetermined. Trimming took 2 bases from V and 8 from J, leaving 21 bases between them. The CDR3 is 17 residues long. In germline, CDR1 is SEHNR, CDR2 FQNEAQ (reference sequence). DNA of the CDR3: TGTGCCAGCAGCTTACCTAGACTCCTTGGCGTTTCGGGGGAGCTGTTTTTT. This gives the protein CASSLPRLLGVSGELFF.

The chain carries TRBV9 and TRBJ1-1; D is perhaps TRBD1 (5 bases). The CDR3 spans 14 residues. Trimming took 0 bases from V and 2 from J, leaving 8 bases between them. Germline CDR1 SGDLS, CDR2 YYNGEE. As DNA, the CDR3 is TGTGCCAGCAGCGTAGGGGGCTTTAACACTGAAGCTTTCTTT. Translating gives CASSVGGFNTEAFF.

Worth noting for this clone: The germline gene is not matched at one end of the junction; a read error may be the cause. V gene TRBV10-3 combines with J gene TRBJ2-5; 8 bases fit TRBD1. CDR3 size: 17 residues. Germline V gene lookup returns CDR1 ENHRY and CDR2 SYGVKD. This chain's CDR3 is CASSVTGVGVAMETQYF. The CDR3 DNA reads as TGTGCCAGCAGTGTGACAGGGGTAGGTGTAGCTATGGAGACCCAGTACTTC.

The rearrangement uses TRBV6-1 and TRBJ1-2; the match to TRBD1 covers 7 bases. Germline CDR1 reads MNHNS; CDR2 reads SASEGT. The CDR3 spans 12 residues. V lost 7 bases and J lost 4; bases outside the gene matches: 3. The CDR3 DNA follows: TGTGCCAGCACCACAGGGGCCTATGGCTACACCTTC. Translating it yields CASTTGAYGYTF.

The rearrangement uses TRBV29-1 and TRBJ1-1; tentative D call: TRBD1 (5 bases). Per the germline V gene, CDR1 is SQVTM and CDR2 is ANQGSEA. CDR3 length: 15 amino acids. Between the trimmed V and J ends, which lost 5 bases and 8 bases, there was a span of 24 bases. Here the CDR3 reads CSVTPYPAGQPEAFF. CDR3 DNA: TGCAGCGTTACCCCTTACCCCGCAGGACAACCAGAAGCTTTCTTT.

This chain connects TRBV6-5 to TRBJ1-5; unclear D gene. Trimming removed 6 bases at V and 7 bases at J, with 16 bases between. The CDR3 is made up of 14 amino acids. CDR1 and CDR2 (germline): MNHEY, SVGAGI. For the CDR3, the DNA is TGTGCCAGCAGGGCGGTCAGCGGCGGACAGCCCCAGCATTTT. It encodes CASRAVSGGQPQHF.

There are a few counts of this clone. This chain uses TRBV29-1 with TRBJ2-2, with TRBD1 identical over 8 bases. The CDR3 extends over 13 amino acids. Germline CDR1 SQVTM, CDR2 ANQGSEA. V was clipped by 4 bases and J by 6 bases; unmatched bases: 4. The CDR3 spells CSVGGTGPGELFF. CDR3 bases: TGCAGCGTTGGAGGGACAGGCCCCGGGGAGCTGTTTTTT.

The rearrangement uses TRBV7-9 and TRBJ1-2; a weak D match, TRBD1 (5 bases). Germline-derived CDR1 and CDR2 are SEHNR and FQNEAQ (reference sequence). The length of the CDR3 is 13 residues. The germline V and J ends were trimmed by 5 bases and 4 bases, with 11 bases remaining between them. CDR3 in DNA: TGTGCCAGCAGCGACGACAGCCCCTATGGCTACACCTTC. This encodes CASSDDSPYGYTF.

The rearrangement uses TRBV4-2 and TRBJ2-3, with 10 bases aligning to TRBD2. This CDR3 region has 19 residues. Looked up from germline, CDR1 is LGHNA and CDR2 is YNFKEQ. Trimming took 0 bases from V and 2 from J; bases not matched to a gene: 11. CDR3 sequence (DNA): TGTGCCAGCAGCCAAGATCGTATGGGACTAGCGAGTTACACAGATACGCAGTATTTT. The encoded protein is CASSQDRMGLASYTDTQYF.

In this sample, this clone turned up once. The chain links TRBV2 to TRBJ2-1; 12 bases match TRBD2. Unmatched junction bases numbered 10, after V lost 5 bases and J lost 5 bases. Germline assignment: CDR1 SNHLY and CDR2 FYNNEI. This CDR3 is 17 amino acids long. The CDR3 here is CASSRRSSGGADNEQFF. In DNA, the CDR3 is TGTGCCAGCAGTCGCCGTTCTAGCGGGGGGGCGGACAATGAGCAGTTCTTC.

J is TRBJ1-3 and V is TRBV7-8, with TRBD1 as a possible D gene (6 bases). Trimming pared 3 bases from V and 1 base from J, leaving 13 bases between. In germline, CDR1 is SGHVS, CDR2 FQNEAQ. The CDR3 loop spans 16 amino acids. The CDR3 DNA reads TGTGCCAGCAGCTTGGACAGAGTTTCATCTGGAAACACCATATATTTT. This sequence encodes CASSLDRVSSGNTIYF.

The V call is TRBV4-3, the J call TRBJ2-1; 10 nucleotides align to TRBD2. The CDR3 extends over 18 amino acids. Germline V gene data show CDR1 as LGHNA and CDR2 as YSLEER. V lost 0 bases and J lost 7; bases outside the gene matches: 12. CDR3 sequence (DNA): TGCGCCAGCAGCCAAGACTGGCTAGCGGGGGCCGGGGGGAATGAGCAGTTCTTC. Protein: CASSQDWLAGAGGNEQFF.

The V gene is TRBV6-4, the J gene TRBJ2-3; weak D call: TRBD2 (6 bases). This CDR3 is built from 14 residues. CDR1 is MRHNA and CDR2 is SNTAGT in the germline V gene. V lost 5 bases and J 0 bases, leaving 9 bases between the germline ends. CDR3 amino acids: CASSPSGSTDTQYF. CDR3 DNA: TGTGCCAGCAGTCCCAGCGGGAGCACAGATACGCAGTATTTT.